This TCR beta chain was sequenced for a study of STAT5B mutations in CD4+ large granular lymphocyte leukemia. Study-wide results and limits: The CD4+ versus CD8+ T-LGLL clonality difference may reflect limited sample size. Patient CD4-sorted repertoires looked more clonal than healthy CD4+ repertoires, even without putative leukemic clones.

Turning to this clone: Its specificity is unknown.

Buffy coats from healthy blood donors served as controls. The assay was immunoSEQ multiplex PCR, and TCRdb's table has in-frame clones only and misses some. This table holds just under 35,000 clones, 65% to 70% found once. This CDR3 comprises 16 residues. Trimming took 6 bases from V and 7 from J; bases not matched to a gene: 11. Germline CDR1 LNHDA, CDR2 SQIVND (reference sequence). The chain has TRBV19 and TRBJ2-1; 11 bases fit TRBD1. The TCR originated in a human donor in good health. Material: CD4+ T cells from blood buffy coats. The CDR3 loop reads CASRLPGQGGRNEQFF. CDR3 in DNA: TGTGCCAGTAGGCTTCCGGGACAGGGGGGTCGAAATGAGCAGTTCTTC. Using reference TRBV19 and TRBJ2-1 for the parts outside the CDR3, the full variable domain is DGGITQSPKYLFRKEGQNVTLSCEQNLNHDAMYWYRQDPGQGLRLIYYSQIVNDFQKGDIAEGYSVSREKKESFPLTVTSAQKNPTAFYLCASRLPGQGGRNEQFFGPGTRLTVL.